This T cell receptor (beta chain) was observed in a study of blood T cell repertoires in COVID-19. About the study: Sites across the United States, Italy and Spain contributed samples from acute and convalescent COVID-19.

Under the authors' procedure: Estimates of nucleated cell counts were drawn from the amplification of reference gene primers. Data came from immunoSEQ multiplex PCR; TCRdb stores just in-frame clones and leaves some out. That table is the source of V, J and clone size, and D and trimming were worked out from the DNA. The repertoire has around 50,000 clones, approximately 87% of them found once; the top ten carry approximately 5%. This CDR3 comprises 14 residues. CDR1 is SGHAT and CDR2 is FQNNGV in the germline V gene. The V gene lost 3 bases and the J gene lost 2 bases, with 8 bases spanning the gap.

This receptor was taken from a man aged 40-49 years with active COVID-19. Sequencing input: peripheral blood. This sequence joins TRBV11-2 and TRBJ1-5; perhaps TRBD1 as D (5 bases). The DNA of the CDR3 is TGTGCCAGCAGCTTGCGGGGGGGCAATCAGCCCCAGCATTTT. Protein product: CASSLRGGNQPQHF.